This TCR beta chain was documented in a study of blood T cell repertoires in COVID-19. Study summary: Both acute and convalescent COVID-19 samples were obtained from the United States, Italy and Spain. The analysed material was cDNA or gDNA that came from T cells, B-cell-depleted T cells, or PBMCs.

Only one count was recorded for this clone. The germline V gene has CDR1 LNHDA and CDR2 SQIVND (reference sequence). Trimming left V 1 base short and J 4 bases short, with 10 bases between. The CDR3 covers 14 residues. Authors' analysis steps: Estimation of nucleated cell counts relied on the amplification of reference gene primers. The protocol was immunoSEQ multiplex PCR, while the TCRdb copy is restricted to in-frame clones and leaves out a portion. The V and J calls and clone size come from that table; D and trimming were worked out from the DNA. The data show about 110,000 clones, 82% seen once. Sequenced input: peripheral blood. The chain recombines TRBV19 with TRBJ1-2; tentatively, D is TRBD1 (5 bases). The sequence derives from a man between 65 and 85 years old with acute or convalescent COVID-19. The CDR3 protein is CASSIGHRSYGYTF. In DNA, the CDR3 is TGTGCCAGTAGTATAGGTCACAGGAGCTATGGCTACACCTTC.